Following are 29 T cell receptor beta chains from one sample sequenced in a study of graft-versus-host responses after intestinal transplantation (dated by TCRdb to about 2021). The sample's time point, from its label and the paper: cells obtained before transplantation from donor or recipient. Libraries were constructed by the immunoSEQ multiplex PCR assay. TCRdb holds this immuneACCESS table with in-frame rearrangements only. Some clones are missing; in checked studies, unresolved V genes explain under half, and the rest has no known cause. Here the sample has approximately 14,000 clones; 38% occur a single time. The ten most abundant clones make up 0.85% to 1.3% of the sample. The material sequenced was alloreactive CD4+ T cells from a mixed lymphocyte reaction culture, taken before intestinal transplant. The intended sense of this specimen's cell subset or site label: CFSE-low proliferating T cells sorted from approximately six-day pre-transplant mixed lymphocyte reaction (GvH or HvG direction). The receptors derive from a human patient who received an intestinal transplant.

This clone showed up just a few times. The genes are TRBV30 and TRBJ2-1, with TRBD2 matching over 13 bases. V gave up 1 base and J gave up 8 bases; unmatched junction bases: 2. Germline CDR1 reads GTSNPN; CDR2 reads SVGIG (reference sequence). The CDR3 totals 14 residues. CDR3 protein: CAWSAGLAGDEQFF. The CDR3 nucleotides read TGTGCCTGGAGTGCCGGACTAGCGGGGGATGAGCAGTTCTTC.

The chain is built from TRBV19 and TRBJ1-6; tentatively, D is TRBD1 (5 bases). V was pared by 7 bases and J by 7 bases, with 14 bases between. The germline gives CDR1 LNHDA, CDR2 SQIVND (reference sequence). The CDR3 totals 14 residues. DNA for the CDR3: TGTGCCAGTACCACGGGGGGGAGGAATTCACCCCTCCACTTT. Its protein is CASTTGGRNSPLHF.

In its sample, this clone was seen a few times. V is TRBV6-4 and J is TRBJ2-7; TRBD2 matches at 8 bases. Unmatched junction bases numbered 10, after V lost 3 bases and J lost 12 bases. The CDR3 spans 13 residues. CDR1 is MRHNA, CDR2 SNTAGT, per germline. In DNA, the CDR3 is TGTGCCAGCAGTGAAAGCGGGGGACTGAAAAGGTACTTC. It codes for CASSESGGLKRYF.

The CDR3 DNA sequence: TGTGCCAGCTCACGGGGGACAGGGGATACCTACGAGCAGTACTTC. Its protein is CASSRGTGDTYEQYF. The J gene is TRBJ2-5, the V gene TRBV18, with 10 bases lining up with TRBD1. The J call may be incorrect, as the DNA end agrees better with TRBJ2-7. CDR1 is KGHSH, CDR2 LQKENI, per germline. The length of the CDR3 is 15 residues.

The chain recombines TRBV10-3 with TRBJ2-1, with TRBD1 as a possible D gene (5 bases). In germline, CDR1 is ENHRY, CDR2 SYGVKD. Trimming removed 6 bases at V and 7 bases at J, with 16 bases between. CDR3 length: 14 amino acids. The CDR3 DNA reads TGTGCCATCAGCGAGACAGCCTTTAGGAATGAGCAGTTCTTC. This sequence encodes CAISETAFRNEQFF.

This clone was counted between two and nine times. The rearrangement joins TRBV10-1 to TRBJ1-1, with TRBD1 identical over 7 bases. The CDR3 loop spans 11 amino acids. The germline V gene has CDR1 WNHNN and CDR2 SYGVQD (reference sequence). J was trimmed by 6 bases and V by 9 bases; bases with no gene match: 4. The CDR3, as DNA: TGCGCCAGGACAGGGACGGCTGAAGCTTTCTTT. Translating gives CARTGTAEAFF.

The rearrangement links TRBV5-6 to TRBJ1-2; D is unresolved. The CDR3 has 13 residues. Germline V gives CDR1 SGHDT, CDR2 YYEEEE. V gave up 4 bases and J gave up 8 bases, with 15 bases separating them. The CDR3 here is CASSRRGLEGYTF. The CDR3 coding sequence is TGTGCCAGCAGCCGTCGGGGTTTAGAGGGCTACACCTTC.

CDR3 DNA sequence: TGTGCCAGCAGCTTAAAAGGGGACACTGAAGCTTTCTTT. Protein product: CASSLKGDTEAFF. This chain connects TRBV7-2 to TRBJ1-1, with D maybe TRBD1 (5 bases). The CDR3 is 13 residues long. The V gene's germline CDR1 is SGHTA and CDR2 FQGNSA. Trimming removed 2 bases at V and 3 bases at J, with 7 bases between.

The chain links TRBV18 to TRBJ1-2; 10 positions match TRBD1. Germline V gives CDR1 KGHSH, CDR2 LQKENI. Germline trimming cut 2 bases from V and 6 bases from J; bases unmatched to any gene: 6. CDR3 size: 15 residues. CDR3 nucleotide sequence: TGTGCCAGCTCACCAATTGGGACAGGGGTTAATGGCTACACCTTC. Translation: CASSPIGTGVNGYTF.

In its sample, this clone was seen a few times. The chain links TRBV10-3 to TRBJ1-5; TRBD1 matches 11 bases. The CDR3 runs 15 residues. V gave up 4 bases and J gave up 6 bases; unmatched junction bases: 5. CDR1 and CDR2 from the germline V gene are ENHRY and SYGVKD. CDR3 in DNA: TGTGCCATCAGTGGTGACGGGACAGGGGGTCAGCCCCAGCATTTT. This encodes CAISGDGTGGQPQHF.

This chain joins TRBV14 and TRBJ2-1, with D perhaps matching TRBD1 (6 bases). CDR1 and CDR2 from the germline V gene are SGHDN and FVKESK. V shed 4 bases and J shed 3 bases, with 19 bases lying between them. The CDR3 loop spans 17 amino acids. The CDR3 nucleotides are TGTGCCAGCAGCCCTGGGCGACGGGACAACATCTACAATGAGCAGTTCTTC. Translating it yields CASSPGRRDNIYNEQFF.

This sequence joins TRBV4-3 and TRBJ1-4; D is perhaps TRBD1 (5 bases). The length of the CDR3 is 17 residues. V dropped 1 base and J dropped 2 bases, with 14 bases sitting between them. Germline V gene lookup returns CDR1 LGHNA and CDR2 YSLEER. The CDR3 loop is CASSQGLTAGTNEKLFF. The CDR3 region has the DNA TGCGCCAGCAGCCAAGGGCTGACAGCGGGGACTAATGAAAAACTGTTTTTT.

The sample holds a few counts of this clone. CDR3 sequence reads: CASSAGTGERYEQYF. The DNA for the CDR3 is TGCGCCAGCAGCGCGGGGACAGGGGAGAGGTACGAGCAGTACTTC. The chain joins TRBV4-3 to TRBJ2-7, with 10 bases matching TRBD1. V was pared by 5 bases and J by 4 bases, with 8 bases of the junction left unmatched. The CDR3 consists of 15 residues. The germline V gene has CDR1 LGHNA and CDR2 YSLEER.

The CDR3 protein is CASGLVTVNTGELFF. The CDR3 bases are TGTGCTAGTGGTTTGGTAACGGTTAACACCGGGGAGCTGTTTTTT. This chain joins TRBV12-5 and TRBJ2-2; the D is unclear. CDR3 length: 15 residues. The V gene's germline CDR1 is LGHNT and CDR2 FRNRAP. Trimming shortened V by 0 bases and J by 2 bases, and 7 bases separated the two germline ends. Complete variable domain (other parts from reference TRBV12-5 and TRBJ2-2): DARVTQTPRHKVTEMGQEVTMRCQPILGHNTVFWYRQTMMQGLELLAYFRNRAPLDDSGMPKDRFSAEMPDATLATLKIQPSEPRDSAVYFCASGLVTVNTGELFFGEGSRLTVL.

The rearrangement uses TRBV11-3 and TRBJ1-2, with D maybe TRBD1 (5 bases). The V and J ends lost 6 bases and 8 bases respectively, with 16 bases between them. This CDR3 has 13 amino acids. CDR1 is SGHNT, CDR2 YENEEA, per germline. The DNA for the CDR3 is TGTGCCAGCAGGCCTACCGGGACTCCCGGCTACACCTTC. This encodes CASRPTGTPGYTF.

This clone is judged medium-sized. V gene TRBV27 combines with J gene TRBJ1-1, with 8 bases that match TRBD1. Trimming took 5 bases from V and 10 from J; bases not matched to a gene: 6. Looked up from germline, CDR1 is MNHEY and CDR2 is SMNVEV (reference sequence). This CDR3 has 12 amino acids. CDR3 bases: TGTGCCAGCAGTGCCTACAGGGGGAGAGCTTTCTTT. Translated, it gives CASSAYRGRAFF.

This clone came up a few times. The J gene is TRBJ1-3, the V gene TRBV19; D is unresolved. The CDR3 is 15 amino acids. Germline V CDR1 and CDR2: LNHDA, SQIVND (reference sequence). V was trimmed by 7 bases and J by 0 bases, leaving 13 bases between them. The CDR3: CASTYRSPSGNTIYF. DNA of the CDR3: TGTGCCAGTACCTACAGATCTCCCTCTGGAAACACCATATATTTT.

In this sample, this clone turned up once. V and J are TRBV7-2 and TRBJ1-2; 8 bases are a match to TRBD1. CDR1 is SGHTA, CDR2 FQGNSA, per germline. The CDR3 sequence is 14 residues long. V gave up 6 bases and J gave up 1 base; unmatched junction bases: 4. The CDR3 here is CASSLQGDNYGYTF. In DNA, the CDR3 is TGTGCCAGCAGTCTACAGGGGGATAACTATGGCTACACCTTC.

The rearrangement uses TRBV19 and TRBJ2-3, with a weak D call TRBD1 (5 bases). This CDR3 is 14 amino acids long. Trimming took off 7 bases at V and 5 bases at J, with 16 bases between the two ends. Germline V CDR1 and CDR2: LNHDA, SQIVND (reference sequence). For the CDR3, the DNA is TGTGCCAGTATGCTTCGAACCCAGGGAGATACGCAGTATTTT. Its translation is CASMLRTQGDTQYF.

The rearrangement joins TRBV10-1 to TRBJ2-1; 10 nucleotides match TRBD2. V dropped 5 bases and J dropped 7; count of bases not matched to a gene: 11. Germline CDR1 is WNHNN and CDR2 is SYGVQD (reference sequence). There are 16 residues in the CDR3. Written as DNA, the CDR3 is TGCGCCAGCAGTCTCAGCGGGGGGGCCGGCTTAAATGAGCAGTTCTTC. Protein sequence: CASSLSGGAGLNEQFF.

This clone was recorded a few times. This rearrangement joins TRBV7-2 to TRBJ2-3, with D perhaps matching TRBD2 (6 bases). Germline V CDR1 and CDR2: SGHTA, FQGNSA. This CDR3 is 17 amino acids long. V was clipped by 0 bases and J by 4 bases, with 17 bases between them. The CDR3 here is CASSLARGRGRADTQYF. The DNA of the CDR3 is TGTGCCAGCAGCTTAGCGAGAGGGCGGGGAAGGGCAGATACGCAGTATTTT.

The DNA of the CDR3 is TGTGCCAGCAGAGAAGCCTGGGGCGGCGAGCAGTACTTC. Its translation: CASREAWGGEQYF. The J gene is TRBJ2-7, the V gene TRBV6-5, with a weak D call TRBD1 (5 bases). Trimming pared 6 bases from V and 6 bases from J, leaving 15 bases between. The CDR3 is 13 residues long. Germline V CDR1 and CDR2: MNHEY, SVGAGI.

This clone was found a few times. The chain recombines TRBV6-1 with TRBJ1-5; D might be TRBD1 (6 bases). Germline V CDR1 and CDR2: MNHNS, SASEGT. The germline V and J ends were trimmed by 4 bases and 3 bases, with 13 bases remaining between them. The CDR3 loop spans 15 amino acids. The CDR3: CASSVLTGYNQPQHF. The CDR3 nucleotides are TGTGCCAGCAGTGTATTGACAGGCTACAATCAGCCCCAGCATTTT.

In this sample, this clone turned up a few times. The rearrangement joins TRBV23-1 to TRBJ1-1, with TRBD1 matching 9 bases. TRBV23-1 is an open reading frame whose function is uncertain. The CDR3 runs 15 residues. The V segment lost 3 bases and the J segment 5 bases; nucleotides outside the gene matches: 7. CDR3 in DNA: TGCGCCAGCAGTCATAGGACAGGGGTTGGTACTGAAGCTTTCTTT. Translated, it gives CASSHRTGVGTEAFF.

The V gene is TRBV6-1, the J gene TRBJ2-1; 9 nucleotides align to TRBD1. Germline values: CDR1 MNHNS, CDR2 SASEGT. The junction had 6 bases not matched to a gene; V was cut back by 2 bases and J by 4 bases. The CDR3 length is 16 residues. CDR3: CASSETLGTGYNEQFF. The DNA of the CDR3 is TGTGCCAGCAGTGAAACCCTCGGGACAGGGTACAATGAGCAGTTCTTC.

This clone was counted only a few times. The gene calls are TRBV7-9 and TRBJ1-2; a possible D gene is TRBD1 (6 bases). Deletions cut 1 base from V and 5 bases from J, with 17 bases between. This CDR3 spans 16 amino acids. CDR1 is SEHNR and CDR2 is FQNEAQ in the germline V gene (reference sequence). The CDR3 loop reads CASSLVVIGQSYGYTF. The DNA for the CDR3 is TGTGCCAGCAGCTTAGTAGTTATCGGACAGTCATATGGCTACACCTTC.

A few counts support this clone. The V and J genes are TRBV6-6 and TRBJ1-1; D might be TRBD1 (5 bases). This CDR3 contains 16 residues. Between the trimmed V and J ends, which lost 6 bases and 0 bases, there was a span of 17 bases. Looked up from germline, CDR1 is MNHNY and CDR2 is SVGAGI (reference sequence). CDR3 coding DNA: TGTGCCAGCAGAAGACTGGGGGGGATAATGAACACTGAAGCTTTCTTT. Protein product: CASRRLGGIMNTEAFF.

The V call is TRBV7-2, the J call TRBJ1-5, with D perhaps TRBD1 (6 bases). Deletions cut 1 base from V and 10 bases from J, with 17 bases between. Germline V gives CDR1 SGHTA, CDR2 FQGNSA. CDR3 length equals 15 residues. The CDR3 DNA follows: TGTGCCAGCAGCTTAGTATGGGGGCAGAGTGGTCCCCAGCATTTT. Protein product: CASSLVWGQSGPQHF.

The chain couples TRBV14 to TRBJ1-2, with unresolved D. Germline lookup yields CDR1 SGHDN and CDR2 FVKESK. The V end was cut by 1 base, the J end by 7 bases, with 10 bases between. The CDR3 extends over 13 amino acids. The DNA of the CDR3 is TGTGCCAGCAGCCAAGCGCGGCTACGTGGCTACACCTTC. Protein: CASSQARLRGYTF.